In this sample, the clone carrying this T cell receptor (beta chain) turned up a few times. Its antigen remains unknown. The time point is: after neoadjuvant nivolumab, at surgical resection. Patients were newly diagnosed with stage II-IVA oral cavity squamous cell carcinoma without prior systemic or radiation treatment. Profiling relied on immunoSEQ multiplex PCR, and the TCRdb table lists in-frame clones only, not all of them. The data show roughly 32,000 clones, about 77% seen once. This sample is drawn from a study of neoadjuvant anti-PD-1 for oral cavity cancer. Study findings and constraints: Higher pretreatment blood Treg/Th17 ratios correlated with higher pretreatment blood and lower post-treatment tumor TCRbeta clonality. Non-responders to neoadjuvant nivolumab had significantly more clonal PBMC T cells than responders.

Germline-derived CDR1 and CDR2 are KGHSH and LQKENI. CDR3 length equals 15 residues. Trimming took off 3 bases at V and 0 bases at J, with 8 bases between the two ends. The V gene is TRBV18, the J gene TRBJ2-2; D remains unclear. The sequencing used PBMCs, collected after nivolumab (anti-PD-1) treatment. The receptor was derived from a person aged 40 to 85 with oral cavity squamous cell carcinoma. CDR3 DNA sequence: TGTGCCAGCTCACCTGGTAATTCGAACACCGGGGAGCTGTTTTTT. Residues: CASSPGNSNTGELFF. The full variable domain, its missing parts supplied by reference TRBV18 and TRBJ2-2, is NAGVMQNPRHLVRRRGQEARLRCSPMKGHSHVYWYRQLPEEGLKFMVYLQKENIIDESGMPKERFSAEFPKEGPSILRIQQVVRGDSAAYFCASSPGNSNTGELFFGEGSRLTVL.